The entry below gives a single T cell receptor (beta chain) sequence along with its context. Donors were healthy HIV-negative adults without recent acute infections or vaccinations. Into CD45RA+ naive and CD45RA-negative memory subsets, the CD4+ cells were split. Sorted-subset replicate PCRs used about 200 ng DNA, approximately 30,000 T cell genomes. Generated by immunoSEQ multiplex PCR, the TCRdb table keeps only in-frame clones and is missing some. The sample includes some 2,100,000 clones, approximately 96% of them seen just once. These data belong to a study of shared clonotypes between healthy human individuals. Germline-derived CDR1 and CDR2 are SGHAT and FQNNGV. V was trimmed by 5 bases and J by 0 bases, leaving 10 bases between them. This CDR3 has 14 amino acids.

The sequence was obtained from a man younger than 35 in good health. The material sequenced was naive CD4+ T cells sorted from blood. The subset is: CD45RA+ positively selected. This chain links TRBV11-2 with TRBJ1-2, with D maybe TRBD1 (5 bases). The CDR3 region is CASSPGGTNYGYTF. DNA of the CDR3: TGTGCCAGCAGCCCGGGGGGGACTAACTATGGCTACACCTTC.